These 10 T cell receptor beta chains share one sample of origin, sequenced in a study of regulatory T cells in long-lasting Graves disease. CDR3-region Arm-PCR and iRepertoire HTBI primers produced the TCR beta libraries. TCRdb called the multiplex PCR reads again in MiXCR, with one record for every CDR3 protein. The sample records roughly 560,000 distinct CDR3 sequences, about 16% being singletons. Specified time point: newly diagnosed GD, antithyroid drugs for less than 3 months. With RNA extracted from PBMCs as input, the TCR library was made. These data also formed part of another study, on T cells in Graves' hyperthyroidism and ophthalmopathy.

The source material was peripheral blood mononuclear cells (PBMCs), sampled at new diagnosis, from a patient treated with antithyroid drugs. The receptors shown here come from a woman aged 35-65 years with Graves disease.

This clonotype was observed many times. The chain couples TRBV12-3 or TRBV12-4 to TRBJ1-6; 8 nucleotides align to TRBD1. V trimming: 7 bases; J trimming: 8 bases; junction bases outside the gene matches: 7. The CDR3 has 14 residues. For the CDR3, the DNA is TGTGCCAGCAAGAGACAGGGGAACTATTCACCCCTCCACTTT. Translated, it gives CASKRQGNYSPLHF.

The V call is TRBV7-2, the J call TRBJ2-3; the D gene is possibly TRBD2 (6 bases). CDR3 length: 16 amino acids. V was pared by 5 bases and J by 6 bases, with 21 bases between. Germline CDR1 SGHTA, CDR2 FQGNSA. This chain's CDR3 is CASSVGLGRGGDTQYF. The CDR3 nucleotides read TGTGCCAGCAGCGTGGGCCTTGGGCGCGGAGGGGATACGCAGTATTTT. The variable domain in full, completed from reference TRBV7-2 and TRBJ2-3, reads GAGVSQSPSNKVTEKGKDVELRCDPISGHTALYWYRQSLGQGLEFLIYFQGNSAPDKSGLPSDRFSAERTGGSVSTLTIQRTQQEDSAVYLCASSVGLGRGGDTQYFGPGTRLTVL.

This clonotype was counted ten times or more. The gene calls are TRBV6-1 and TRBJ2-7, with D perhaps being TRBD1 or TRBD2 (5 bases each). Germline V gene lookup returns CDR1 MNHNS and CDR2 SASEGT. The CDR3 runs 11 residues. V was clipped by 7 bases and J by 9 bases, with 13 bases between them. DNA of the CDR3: TGTGCCAGCAAACGGGACCAAGCGCAGTACTTC. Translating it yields CASKRDQAQYF.

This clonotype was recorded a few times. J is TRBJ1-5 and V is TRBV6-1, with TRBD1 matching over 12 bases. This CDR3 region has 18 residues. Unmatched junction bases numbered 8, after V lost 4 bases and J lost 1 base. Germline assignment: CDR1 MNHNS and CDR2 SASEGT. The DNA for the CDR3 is TGTGCCAGCAGTGGGCGTTGGGGGACAGGGGGCAGCAATCAGCCCCAGCATTTT. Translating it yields CASSGRWGTGGSNQPQHF.

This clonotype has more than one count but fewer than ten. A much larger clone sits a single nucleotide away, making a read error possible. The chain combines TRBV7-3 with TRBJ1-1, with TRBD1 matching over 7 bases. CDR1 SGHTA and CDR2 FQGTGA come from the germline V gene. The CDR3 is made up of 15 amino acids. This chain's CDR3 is CTSSLRQGGVTEAFF. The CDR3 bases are TGTACCAGCAGCTTAAGGCAGGGGGGGGTTACTGAAGCTTTCTTT.

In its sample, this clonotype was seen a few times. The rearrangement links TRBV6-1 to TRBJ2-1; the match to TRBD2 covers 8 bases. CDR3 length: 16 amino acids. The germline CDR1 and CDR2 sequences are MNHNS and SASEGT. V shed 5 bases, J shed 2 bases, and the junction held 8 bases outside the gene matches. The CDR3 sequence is CASSLFGTRAYNEQFF. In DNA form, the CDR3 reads TGTGCCAGCAGTCTATTTGGGACTAGGGCCTACAATGAGCAGTTCTTC.

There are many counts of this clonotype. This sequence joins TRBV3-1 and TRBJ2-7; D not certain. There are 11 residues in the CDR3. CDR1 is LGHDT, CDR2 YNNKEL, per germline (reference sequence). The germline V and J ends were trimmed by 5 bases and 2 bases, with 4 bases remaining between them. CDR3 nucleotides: TGTGCCAGCAGCAACACCTACGAGCAGTACTTC. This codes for CASSNTYEQYF.

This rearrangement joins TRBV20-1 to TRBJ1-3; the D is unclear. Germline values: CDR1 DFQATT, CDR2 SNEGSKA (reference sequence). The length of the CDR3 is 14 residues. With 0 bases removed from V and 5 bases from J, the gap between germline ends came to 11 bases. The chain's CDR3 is CSARDRSARNTIYF. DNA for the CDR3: TGCAGTGCTAGAGATCGATCGGCCAGAAACACCATATATTTT.

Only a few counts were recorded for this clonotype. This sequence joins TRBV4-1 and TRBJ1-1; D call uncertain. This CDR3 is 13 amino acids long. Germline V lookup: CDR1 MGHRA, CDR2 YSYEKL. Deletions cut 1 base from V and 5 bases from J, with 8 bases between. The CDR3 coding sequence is TGCGCCAGCAGCCAAGCTCGCGAGACTGAAGCTTTCTTT. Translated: CASSQARETEAFF.

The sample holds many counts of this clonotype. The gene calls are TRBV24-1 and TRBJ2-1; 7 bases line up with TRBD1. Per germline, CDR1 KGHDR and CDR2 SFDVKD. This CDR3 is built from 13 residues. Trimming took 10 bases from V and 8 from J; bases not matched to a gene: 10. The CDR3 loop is CATARTGGYEQFF. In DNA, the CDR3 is TGTGCCACTGCAAGGACAGGTGGATATGAGCAGTTCTTC.